This TCR beta chain is drawn from a study of response to subunit inactivated influenza vaccine (dated by TCRdb to between 2018 and 2020). Study-wide context: The study used deep quantitative T cell receptor repertoire profiling to track responses to a trivalent subunit inactivated influenza vaccine. The paper as a whole reports these results and caveats: The authors proposed that each seasonal influenza vaccination may bring in only a limited number of new T cells.

The CDR3 starts with the cysteine, ends with the phenylalanine, and has 17 residues. Only the CDR3 portion is preserved as DNA: 51 bases, with reading frame beginning at the first base. Here V drops 3 bases and J drops 8 bases, and the junction holds 16 bases not matched to any gene. CDR1 and CDR2, looked up from the germline V gene (reference sequence), are LGHDT and YNNKEL. The library was prepared using RT-PCR. The sequencer listed for this sample is Illumina HiSeq 2500. TCRdb's own reprocessing of the public reads used fastp at Q25 and MiXCR and kept productive beta chains. Every entry covers one CDR3 protein and lists the most common genes and DNA from its rows. In this sample the table shows roughly 700,000 distinct CDR3 sequences, about 15% of which occur a single time. 5.5% to 7% of the sample comes from the top ten. Concerning this clonotype: Its recognized antigen is unknown. No per-base quality is available; no much larger clone lies one base away.

The TCR was taken from a man aged 50-59 years who received an inactivated influenza vaccine. Donor details come from another sample of the same person, matched by shared clones. The sample here was PBMCs from blood, taken around 14 days before vaccination. The chain is encoded by TRBV3-1 joined to TRBJ2-5; 9 nucleotides in the junction match TRBD2. The sequenced DNA is TGTGCCAGCAGCCAGGATATCGGAGCGGGGGGTCCCGAAACCCAGTACTTC. This codes for CASSQDIGAGGPETQYF.